This is a list of T cell receptor beta chains from one sample in a study of cytomegalovirus exposure and HLA in healthy donors. Only in-frame clones appear in the TCRdb table, and some are missing; sequencing was by immunoSEQ multiplex PCR. This table has about 96,000 clones, around 79% appearing once. The sequenced material came from PBMCs. The receptors derive from a woman aged 70-85 years in good health and CMV-seropositive. Each CDR3 is given with its conserved first and last residue. The order of the fields is J gene, D gene, clone size, V gene, CDR3 length, CDR3 DNA, CDR3 protein. D genes are given only for firm matches. Part of the rows lack a size; the others show once, few, many or a class for expanded clones.

>TRBJ2-7|.|.|TRBV6-5|15
TGTGCCAAGCACCCCTCCGGACTTAGCTCCTACGAGCAGTACTTC
CAKHPSGLSSYEQYF
>TRBJ2-7|TRBD2|.|TRBV9|15
TGTGCCAGCAGTCCCCGGGAGGACTGGATCTACGAGCAGTACTTC
CASSPREDWIYEQYF
>TRBJ2-7|TRBD2|.|TRBV5-1|18
TGCGCCAGCAGCTTGGGCCAGTCAACCGGGACTACCGCCTACGAGCAGTACTTC
CASSLGQSTGTTAYEQYF
>TRBJ2-1|.|once|TRBV5-1|19
TGCGCCAGCAGCTTGAAGGGTCTGGGGGCCGTCCACACTTACAATGAGCAGTTCTTC
CASSLKGLGAVHTYNEQFF
>TRBJ1-6|.|.|TRBV19|14
TGTGCCAGTAGTATAGGACAGTATAATTCACCCCTCCACTTT
CASSIGQYNSPLHF
>TRBJ2-5|TRBD2|.|TRBV5-4|17
TGTGCCAGCAGCCCCCAGACGGGGGGGGCGCGAGGAGAGACCCAGTACTTC
CASSPQTGGARGETQYF
>TRBJ2-7|.|.|TRBV7-3|15
TGTGCCAGCAGCCGCCGTGGCGGTCGGAAAAACGAGCAGTACTTC
CASSRRGGRKNEQYF
>TRBJ2-3|.|.|TRBV6-5|13
TGTGCCAGCAGCGGACTCCGCACAGATACGCAGTATTTT
CASSGLRTDTQYF
>TRBJ1-6|TRBD1|.|TRBV28|15
TGTGCCAGCAGACCTCCGGGACAGGGGGCTCCACCCCTCCACTTT
CASRPPGQGAPPLHF
>TRBJ1-1|.|.|TRBV2|14
TGTGCCAGCGGCACCGGAGACAGGAGAAGGGGAGCTTTCTTT
CASGTGDRRRGAFF
>TRBJ2-3|TRBD2|.|TRBV9|16
TGTGCCAGCAGCCCCCGGACTAGCGGACCGATGGGTACGCAGTATTTT
CASSPRTSGPMGTQYF
>TRBJ2-7|.|few|TRBV13|15
TGTGCCAGCAGCTTAGGAAACAGGCAGTTCTACGAGCAGTACTTC
CASSLGNRQFYEQYF
>TRBJ2-7|TRBD2|.|TRBV18|18
TGTGCCAGCTCACCCTTTCCGTCAGGGACTAGCGGGACCTACGAGCAGTACTTC
CASSPFPSGTSGTYEQYF
>TRBJ2-7|.|.|TRBV4-1|16
TGCGCCAGCAGCCGAAGTCAGCTGAGGAGCTCCTACGAGCAGTACTTC
CASSRSQLRSSYEQYF
>TRBJ2-7|TRBD2|.|TRBV27|14
TGTGCCAGCAGCTCATACCTCGGGGGGAGCGAGCAGTACTTC
CASSSYLGGSEQYF
>TRBJ2-3|TRBD2|.|TRBV7-3|14
TGTGCCAGCAGCGTCTCTAGCGGGAGCGATACGCAGTATTTT
CASSVSSGSDTQYF
>TRBJ1-3|TRBD1|.|TRBV28|17
TGTGCCAGCACGGAAGGGGGCCACTGGGTCTCTGGAAACACCATATATTTT
CASTEGGHWVSGNTIYF
>TRBJ2-7|.|.|TRBV10-3|15
TGTGCCATCAGTGAGTCGGACAGCTTCTCCTACGAGCAGTACTTC
CAISESDSFSYEQYF
>TRBJ2-2|.|.|TRBV9|14
TGTGCCAGCAGCCTTACATGGAACACCGGGGAGCTGTTTTTT
CASSLTWNTGELFF
>TRBJ1-3|.|.|TRBV29-1|12
TGCAGCGCGAGATCGAGTGGAAACACCATATATTTT
CSARSSGNTIYF
>TRBJ2-1|TRBD2|.|TRBV5-1|15
TGCGCCAGCAGCTTGGATGGTAGCGGGTACAATGAGCAGTTCTTC
CASSLDGSGYNEQFF
>TRBJ2-1|TRBD2|.|TRBV2|20
TGTGCCAGCATTTCGGCAAGTGGGGCTAGCGGGAGTAGCTCCTACAATGAGCAGTTCTTC
CASISASGASGSSSYNEQFF
>TRBJ2-7|.|.|TRBV7-8|12
TGTGCCAGCAGCTTAACGATCGGCGAGCAGTACTTC
CASSLTIGEQYF
>TRBJ2-2|TRBD1|once|TRBV11-3|16
TGTGCCAGCAGCTTAGGGGACAGACCGAACACCGGGGAGCTGTTTTTT
CASSLGDRPNTGELFF
>TRBJ2-5|.|.|TRBV18|12
TGTGCCAGCTCACCCACACAAGAGACCCAGTACTTC
CASSPTQETQYF
>TRBJ2-7|.|.|TRBV18|15
TGTGCCAGCTCACCACCGTCGGGGGGCAGGGGCGAGCAGTACTTC
CASSPPSGGRGEQYF
>TRBJ2-7|TRBD2|.|TRBV18|18
TGTGCCAGCTCACCATTTCCCCGAACTAGCGGGGGTATTGGGGAGCAGTACTTC
CASSPFPRTSGGIGEQYF
>TRBJ1-6|.|once|TRBV27|13
TGTGCCAGCAGCCTTGGGAGGTATTCACCCCTCCACTTT
CASSLGRYSPLHF
>TRBJ2-7|.|.|TRBV7-2|14
TGTGCCAGCAGCCCCTCCCGGGTAGTCTACGAGCAGTACTTC
CASSPSRVVYEQYF
>TRBJ2-1|TRBD1|.|TRBV7-7|16
TGTGCTAGCAGCTTCACGCCGGGACAGGGGTACAATGAGCAGTTCTTC
CASSFTPGQGYNEQFF
>TRBJ1-2|TRBD1|.|TRBV14|15
TGTGCCAGCAGCCAAGATCTACAGGGGGCAGAGGGCTACACCTTC
CASSQDLQGAEGYTF
>TRBJ1-5|.|.|TRBV5-1|15
TGCGCCAGCAGCTTGGCGGGAGGACGGGAACAGCCCCAGCATTTT
CASSLAGGREQPQHF
>TRBJ2-7|.|.|TRBV10-3|11
TGTGCCATCAGTGAGTTGCGCGAGCAGTACTTC
CAISELREQYF
>TRBJ2-3|.|.|TRBV27|18
TGTGCCAGCACTCCTTTCGGGCAGTGGACTTCTAGCACAGATACGCAGTATTTT
CASTPFGQWTSSTDTQYF
>TRBJ2-1|TRBD2|.|TRBV11-2|18
TGTGCCAGCAGCTTAGGGCTAGCGGGAGGGACGGCCTACAATGAGCAGTTCTTC
CASSLGLAGGTAYNEQFF
>TRBJ1-5|TRBD1|.|TRBV19|15
TGTGCCAGTAGTACGACCGGGACAGTTTATCAGCCCCAGCATTTT
CASSTTGTVYQPQHF
>TRBJ2-2|.|.|TRBV11-2|15
TGTGCCAGCAGCTTAGGCAGGGTTCGCACCGGGGAGCTGTTTTTT
CASSLGRVRTGELFF
>TRBJ2-1|TRBD2|.|TRBV28|16
TGTGCCAGCAGTTTTAAGGGCGGGGGGGCCCGGGATGAGCAGTTCTTC
CASSFKGGGARDEQFF
>TRBJ2-1|TRBD2|few|TRBV4-1|15
TGCGCCAGCAGCCAAGGACTAGCGGGGGGGGATGAGCAGTTCTTC
CASSQGLAGGDEQFF
>TRBJ2-2|TRBD1|.|TRBV6-5|15
TGTGCCAGCAGCTTATATAGCAGGGGGATCGGGGAGCTGTTTTTT
CASSLYSRGIGELFF
>TRBJ2-1|TRBD2|.|TRBV27|15
TGTGCCAGCAGTCCCTCGGGTAGCGGGGGGCGGGAGCAGTTCTTC
CASSPSGSGGREQFF
>TRBJ2-3|TRBD2|.|TRBV5-6|15
TGTGCCAGCAGCTTAGGCGGGGGGAGCACAGATACGCAGTATTTT
CASSLGGGSTDTQYF
>TRBJ2-5|.|once|TRBV7-9|11
TGTGCCAGCAACAGGGCGGAGACCCAGTACTTC
CASNRAETQYF
>TRBJ2-2|.|.|TRBV10-3|16
TGTGCCATCAGTGAAAAGGAGGTTGGATTGACCGGGGAGCTGTTTTTT
CAISEKEVGLTGELFF
>TRBJ2-7|TRBD2|many|TRBV5-6|14
TGTGCCAGCAGCAAAGCGGGAGGGAGCTACGAGCAGTACTTC
CASSKAGGSYEQYF
>TRBJ2-7|.|.|TRBV6-5|16
TGTGCCAGCAGTTACTCGAAAGGGGCGGGAACCTACGAGCAGTACTTC
CASSYSKGAGTYEQYF
>TRBJ2-2|.|.|TRBV7-6|14
TGTGCCAGCACCCGCTATACGAACACCGGGGAGCTGTTTTTT
CASTRYTNTGELFF
>TRBJ2-7|.|.|TRBV7-3|20
TGTGCCAGCAGCCCACGAGTGAAAGTCGGGAGTGCCACTGAGAGCTACGAGCAGTACTTC
CASSPRVKVGSATESYEQYF
>TRBJ1-3|TRBD1|.|TRBV19|16
TGTGCCAGTAGTACCGGGACAGGAGTTTCTGGAAACACCATATATTTT
CASSTGTGVSGNTIYF
>TRBJ1-5|TRBD1|.|TRBV15|17
TGTGCCACCAGCAGGAGGAGGACAGGGCGAGACAATCAGCCCCAGCATTTT
CATSRRRTGRDNQPQHF
>TRBJ2-1|TRBD1|.|TRBV5-1|15
TGCGCCAGCAGGAGGACAGGGAGCTCCTACAATGAGCAGTTCTTC
CASRRTGSSYNEQFF
>TRBJ2-3|TRBD2|.|TRBV10-1|13
TGCGCCAGCAGCGGGGGGACCACAGATACGCAGTATTTT
CASSGGTTDTQYF
>TRBJ2-3|TRBD2|.|TRBV5-1|16
TGCGCCAGCAGCTTGGGGACTAGCGGGGCCGTGAATACGCAGTATTTT
CASSLGTSGAVNTQYF